The present TCR beta chain was sequenced within a study of T cell responses to AZD1222 COVID-19 vaccine. Whole-study results and caveats: Most donors were white British and more were female, and clonal diversity was possibly underestimated.

The protocol was immunoSEQ multiplex PCR, while the TCRdb copy is restricted to in-frame clones and leaves out a portion. Of under 150,000 clones listed, 93% are singletons. This clone was observed a single time. Its antigen is still unknown. The material was peripheral blood, obtained on day 0 of AZD1222 vaccination. The receptor's source is an adult in good health.

The DNA of the CDR3 is TGTGCCAGTAGCGGGGGGAACACCGGGGAGCTGTTTTTT. Its protein is CASSGGNTGELFF. This sequence joins TRBV6-4 and TRBJ2-2; 9 bases are a match to TRBD2. Trimming took 9 bases from V and 1 from J; bases not matched to a gene: 0. The CDR3 consists of 13 residues. Germline V gene sequence: CDR1 MRHNA, CDR2 SNTAGT.